What follows describes a single T cell receptor beta chain. The same CDR3 is also encoded by other DNA sequences in this sample. The sample is drawn from a study of cytomegalovirus exposure and HLA in healthy donors. Whole-study context: HLA-typed donors were the source of around 87 million unique TCRs, which an early data release held.

Amplification used 60 Vbeta primers and 13 Jbeta primers. Repertoires were generated with immunoSEQ multiplex PCR, while TCRdb's copy carries only in-frame clones and drops some. The table includes 95,000 to 100,000 clones, 65% to 80% detected once. Healthy people donating bone marrow made up the donors. Trimming cost V 1 base and J 3 bases, with 10 bases left between them. In germline, CDR1 is SGHTA, CDR2 FQGNSA. This CDR3 contains 16 residues. The chain carries TRBV7-2 and TRBJ1-6; D is ambiguous. The sequence came from a woman between 35 and 50 years old in good health and CMV-seronegative. Material: PBMCs. CDR3 loop: CASSLDGEIYNSPLHF. The CDR3 DNA reads as TGTGCCAGCAGCTTAGACGGAGAGATCTATAATTCACCCCTCCACTTT.